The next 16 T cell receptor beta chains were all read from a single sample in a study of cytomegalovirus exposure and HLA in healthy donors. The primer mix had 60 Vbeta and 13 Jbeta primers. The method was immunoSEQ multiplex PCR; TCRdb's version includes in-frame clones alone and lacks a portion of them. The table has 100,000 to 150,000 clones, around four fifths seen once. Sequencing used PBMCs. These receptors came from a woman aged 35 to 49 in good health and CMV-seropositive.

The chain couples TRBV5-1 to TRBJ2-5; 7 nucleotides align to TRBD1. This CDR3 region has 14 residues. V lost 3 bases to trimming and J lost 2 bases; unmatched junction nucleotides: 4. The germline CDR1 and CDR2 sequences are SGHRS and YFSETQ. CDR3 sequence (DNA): TGCGCCAGCAGCTCGGAGACAGGGCAAGAGACCCAGTACTTC. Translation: CASSSETGQETQYF. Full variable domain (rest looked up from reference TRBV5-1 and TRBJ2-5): KAGVTQTPRYLIKTRGQQVTLSCSPISGHRSVSWYQQTPGQGLQFLFEYFSETQRNKGNFPGRFSGRQFSNSRSEMNVSTLELGDSALYLCASSSETGQETQYFGPGTRLLVL.

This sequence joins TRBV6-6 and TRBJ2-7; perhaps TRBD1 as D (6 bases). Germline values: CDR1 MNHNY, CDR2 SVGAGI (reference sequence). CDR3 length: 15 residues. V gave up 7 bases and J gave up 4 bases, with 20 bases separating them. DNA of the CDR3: TGTGCCAGCACCCAAACCGGGGCAGGGGATTACGAGCAGTACTTC. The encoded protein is CASTQTGAGDYEQYF.

CDR3 DNA sequence: TGTGCCAGCAGCATTAGCGGGGGGGCTTACGAGCAGTACTTC. Translation: CASSISGGAYEQYF. The chain employs TRBV6-4 and TRBJ2-7; the match to TRBD2 covers 11 bases. Germline trimming cut 6 bases from V and 4 bases from J; bases unmatched to any gene: 5. The CDR3 has 14 amino acids. Germline V gene lookup returns CDR1 MRHNA and CDR2 SNTAGT.

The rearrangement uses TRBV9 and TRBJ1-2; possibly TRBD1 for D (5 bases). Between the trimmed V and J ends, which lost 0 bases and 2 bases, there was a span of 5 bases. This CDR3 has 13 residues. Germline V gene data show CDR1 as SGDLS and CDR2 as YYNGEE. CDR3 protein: CASSVDRNYGYTF. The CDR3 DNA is TGTGCCAGCAGCGTAGACAGGAACTATGGCTACACCTTC. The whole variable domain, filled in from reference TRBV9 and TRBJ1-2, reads DSGVTQTPKHLITATGQRVTLRCSPRSGDLSVYWYQQSLDQGLQFLIQYYNGEERAKGNILERFSAQQFPDLHSELNLSSLELGDSALYFCASSVDRNYGYTFGSGTRLTVV.

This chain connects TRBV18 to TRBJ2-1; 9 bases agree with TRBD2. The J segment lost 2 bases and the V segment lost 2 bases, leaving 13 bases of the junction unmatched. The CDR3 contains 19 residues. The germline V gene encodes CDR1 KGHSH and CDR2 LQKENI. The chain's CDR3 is CASSPYLSGSLKPYNEQFF. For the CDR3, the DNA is TGTGCCAGCTCACCATACCTTAGCGGGAGTCTTAAGCCCTACAATGAGCAGTTCTTC.

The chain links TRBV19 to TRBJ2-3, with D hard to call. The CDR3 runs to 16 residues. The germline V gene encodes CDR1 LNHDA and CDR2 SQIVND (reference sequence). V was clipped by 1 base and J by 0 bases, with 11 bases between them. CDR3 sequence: CASSIAGSLSTDTQYF. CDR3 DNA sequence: TGTGCCAGTAGTATAGCAGGCTCCCTCAGCACAGATACGCAGTATTTT. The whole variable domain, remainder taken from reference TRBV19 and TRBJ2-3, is DGGITQSPKYLFRKEGQNVTLSCEQNLNHDAMYWYRQDPGQGLRLIYYSQIVNDFQKGDIAEGYSVSREKKESFPLTVTSAQKNPTAFYLCASSIAGSLSTDTQYFGPGTRLTVL.

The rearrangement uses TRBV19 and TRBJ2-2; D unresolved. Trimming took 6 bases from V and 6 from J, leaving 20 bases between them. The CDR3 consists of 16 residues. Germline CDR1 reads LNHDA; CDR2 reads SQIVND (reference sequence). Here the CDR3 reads CASRKETPRLSGELFF. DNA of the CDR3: TGTGCCAGTAGAAAGGAGACGCCGCGGTTATCCGGGGAGCTGTTTTTT.

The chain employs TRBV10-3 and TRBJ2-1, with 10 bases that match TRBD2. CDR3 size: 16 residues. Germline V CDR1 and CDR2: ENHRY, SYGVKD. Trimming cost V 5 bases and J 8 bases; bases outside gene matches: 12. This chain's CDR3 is CAISRLAGGGRDEQFF. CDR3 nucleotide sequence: TGTGCCATCAGTAGACTAGCGGGTGGGGGAAGAGATGAGCAGTTCTTC.

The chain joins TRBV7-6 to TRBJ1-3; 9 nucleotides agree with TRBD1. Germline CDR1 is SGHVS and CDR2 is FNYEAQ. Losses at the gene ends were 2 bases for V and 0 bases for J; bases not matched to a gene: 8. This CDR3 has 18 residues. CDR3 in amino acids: CASSLSATGGNSGNTIYF. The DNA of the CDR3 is TGTGCCAGCAGCTTATCTGCGACAGGGGGGAACTCTGGAAACACCATATATTTT.

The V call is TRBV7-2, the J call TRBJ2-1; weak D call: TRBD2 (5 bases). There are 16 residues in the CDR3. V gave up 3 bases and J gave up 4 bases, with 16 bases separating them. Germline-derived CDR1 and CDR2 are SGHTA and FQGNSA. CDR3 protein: CASSLGVAARYNEQFF. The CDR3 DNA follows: TGTGCCAGCAGCTTGGGAGTGGCGGCCCGATACAATGAGCAGTTCTTC.

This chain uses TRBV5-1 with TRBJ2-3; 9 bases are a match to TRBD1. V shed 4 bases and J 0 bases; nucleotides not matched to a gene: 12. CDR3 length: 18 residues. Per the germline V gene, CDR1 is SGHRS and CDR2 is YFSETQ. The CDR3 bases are TGCGCCAGCAGCCTGGGACAGGGATGGCCTGTTAGCACAGATACGCAGTATTTT. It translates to CASSLGQGWPVSTDTQYF.

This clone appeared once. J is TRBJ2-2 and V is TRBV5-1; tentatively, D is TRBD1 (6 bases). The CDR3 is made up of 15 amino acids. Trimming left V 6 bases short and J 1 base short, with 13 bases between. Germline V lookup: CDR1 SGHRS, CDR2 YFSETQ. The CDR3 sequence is CASKVRGMNTGELFF. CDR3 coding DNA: TGCGCCAGCAAGGTTAGGGGGATGAACACCGGGGAGCTGTTTTTT.

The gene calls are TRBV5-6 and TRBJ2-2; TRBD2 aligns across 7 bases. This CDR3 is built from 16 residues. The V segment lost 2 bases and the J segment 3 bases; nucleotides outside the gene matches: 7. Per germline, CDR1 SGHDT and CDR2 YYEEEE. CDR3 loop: CASSFGRRSHTGELFF. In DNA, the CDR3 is TGTGCCAGCAGCTTCGGGAGGCGCTCCCACACCGGGGAGCTGTTTTTT.

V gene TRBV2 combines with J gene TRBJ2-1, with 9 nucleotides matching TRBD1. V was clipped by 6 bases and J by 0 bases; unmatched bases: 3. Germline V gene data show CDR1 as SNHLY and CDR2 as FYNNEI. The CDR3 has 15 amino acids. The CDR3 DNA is TGTGCCAGCAGACAGGGGGCGAACTCCTACAATGAGCAGTTCTTC. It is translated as CASRQGANSYNEQFF.

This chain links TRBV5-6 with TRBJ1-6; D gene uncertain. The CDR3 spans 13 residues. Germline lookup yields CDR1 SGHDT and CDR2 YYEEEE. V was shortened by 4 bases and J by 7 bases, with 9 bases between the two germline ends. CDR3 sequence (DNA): TGTGCCAGCAGCCGAAGCGGCAATTCACCCCTCCACTTT. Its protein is CASSRSGNSPLHF.

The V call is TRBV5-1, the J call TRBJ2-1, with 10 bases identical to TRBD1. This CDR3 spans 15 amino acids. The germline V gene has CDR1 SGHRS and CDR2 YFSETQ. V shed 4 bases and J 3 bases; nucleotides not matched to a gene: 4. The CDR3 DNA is TGCGCCAGCAGCGAGACAGGGGGCAGCTACAATGAGCAGTTCTTC. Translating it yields CASSETGGSYNEQFF.